This T cell receptor beta chain derives from a study of cytomegalovirus exposure and HLA in healthy donors. Points from the study as a whole: Among the sequence variants, a highly shared cluster was likely an artifact of sequencing.

The primer mix had 60 Vbeta and 13 Jbeta primers. Generated by immunoSEQ multiplex PCR, the TCRdb table keeps only in-frame clones and is missing some. The sample carries around 160,000 clones, approximately 71% recorded once. Regarding this clone: Its target is unknown.

This CDR3 comprises 16 residues. V was clipped by 4 bases and J by 0 bases, with 15 bases between them. Germline assignment: CDR1 SGHVS and CDR2 FQNEAQ. Sequencing was carried out using PBMCs. The chain couples TRBV7-8 to TRBJ2-5; maybe TRBD1 (7 bases). The sequence derives from a male donor in good health and CMV-seronegative. CDR3 region: CASSSGGKYYQETQYF. The CDR3 DNA reads TGTGCCAGCAGCTCAGGGGGGAAATACTACCAAGAGACCCAGTACTTC.